The T cell receptor (beta chain) under discussion was sequenced for a study of cytomegalovirus exposure and HLA in healthy donors. As for the study in general: Previous work identified roughly 120 million unique TCR beta sequences from approximately 190 million T cells.

The PCR used 60 Vbeta and 13 Jbeta primers. TCRdb's copy holds only in-frame clones and misses some; the assay was immunoSEQ multiplex PCR. The sample contains around 120,000 clones, 84% of which appear only once. This CDR3 region has 15 residues. V lost 6 bases, J lost 0 bases, and 2 bases stayed unmatched. Germline V lookup: CDR1 SNHLY, CDR2 FYNNEI. Notes on this clone: Its antigen is unidentified.

Study-wide results and limits: Investigators reported 150 to 200 TCR beta chains as tied to cytomegalovirus.

J is TRBJ2-1 and V is TRBV2; 10 nucleotides align to TRBD2. Material: PBMCs. This TCR came from a man between 45 and 60 years old in good health and CMV-seronegative. In DNA, the CDR3 is TGTGCCAGCAGCGCTAGCGGGAGCTCCTACAATGAGCAGTTCTTC. Its protein product is CASSASGSSYNEQFF.